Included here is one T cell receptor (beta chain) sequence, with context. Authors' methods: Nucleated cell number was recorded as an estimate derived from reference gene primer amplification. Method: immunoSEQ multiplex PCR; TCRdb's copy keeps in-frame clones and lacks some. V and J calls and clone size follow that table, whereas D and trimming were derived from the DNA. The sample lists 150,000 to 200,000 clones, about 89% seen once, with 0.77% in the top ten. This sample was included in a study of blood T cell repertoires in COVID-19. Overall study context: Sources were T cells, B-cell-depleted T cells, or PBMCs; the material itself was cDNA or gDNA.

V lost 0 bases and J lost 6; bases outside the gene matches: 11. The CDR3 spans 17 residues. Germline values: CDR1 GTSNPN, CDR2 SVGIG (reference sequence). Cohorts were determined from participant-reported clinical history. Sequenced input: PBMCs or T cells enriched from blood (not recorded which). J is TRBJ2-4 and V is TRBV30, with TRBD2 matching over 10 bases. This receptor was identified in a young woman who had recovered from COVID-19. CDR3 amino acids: CAWSVLLAGDPRNIQYF. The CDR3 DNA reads TGTGCCTGGAGTGTACTTCTAGCGGGAGATCCGAGAAACATTCAGTACTTC. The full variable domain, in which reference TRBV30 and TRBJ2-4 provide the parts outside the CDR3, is SQTIHQWPATLVQPVGSPLSLECTVEGTSNPNLYWYRQAAGRGLQLLFYSVGIGQISSEVPQNLSASRPQDRQFILSSKKLLLSDSGFYLCAWSVLLAGDPRNIQYFGAGTRLSVL.